The source of this TCR beta chain is a study of technical replicates of blood from a handful of donors. This clone came up once. Germline trimming cut 5 bases from V and 5 bases from J; bases unmatched to any gene: 8. Germline-derived CDR1 and CDR2 are MNHEY and SMNVEV (reference sequence). There are 14 residues in the CDR3. Sequencing used immunoSEQ multiplex PCR; TCRdb keeps in-frame clones, though not all of them. Of around 100,000 clones listed, roughly 94% were seen once; the top ten hold about 0.35%. The source material was T cells isolated from PBMCs. The chain uses TRBV27 and TRBJ1-1; 7 positions agree with TRBD1. This clonotype was obtained from a human donor in good health. CDR3 nucleotides: TGTGCCAGCAGTACTCGGGGCAGGGGGACTGAAGCTTTCTTT. Protein sequence: CASSTRGRGTEAFF.